Presented here are 7 T cell receptor beta chains from one specimen sequenced in a study of blood T cell repertoires in COVID-19. Clones were sequenced by immunoSEQ multiplex PCR, and TCRdb holds only the in-frame ones, with some missing. Found here are about 160,000 clones, about 87% of them singletons; the top ten hold around a tenth. Sequencing was carried out using peripheral blood. Source of these receptors: a woman between 65 and 79 years old with COVID-19, enrolled during active disease.

The V call is TRBV3-1 (or the pseudogene TRBV3-2), the J call TRBJ2-1; maybe TRBD1 (6 bases). Germline V gene data show CDR1 as LGHDT and CDR2 as YNNKEL (reference sequence). The CDR3 extends over 13 amino acids. The V gene lost 7 bases and the J gene lost 3 bases, with 10 bases spanning the gap. CDR3 DNA sequence: TGTGCCAGCACCGGGGACATCTACAATGAGCAGTTCTTC. Translated, it gives CASTGDIYNEQFF.

In DNA, the CDR3 is TGTGCCAGCTTGGGGGCGGGCGGAACAACTAATGAAAAACTGTTTTTT. Encoded protein: CASLGAGGTTNEKLFF. The chain carries TRBV2 and TRBJ1-4; D is perhaps TRBD1 (6 bases). CDR1 and CDR2 from the germline V gene are SNHLY and FYNNEI. Trimming removed 8 bases from V and 0 bases from J, with 16 bases in between. The length of the CDR3 is 16 residues.

V usage is TRBV14 and J usage is TRBJ1-4; TRBD1 matches at 7 bases. The germline V gene has CDR1 SGHDN and CDR2 FVKESK. This CDR3 comprises 14 residues. The V segment lost 4 bases and the J segment 5 bases; nucleotides outside the gene matches: 4. The CDR3 DNA reads TGTGCCAGCAGCCCCGGGACAGTAAATGAAAAACTGTTTTTT. This encodes CASSPGTVNEKLFF.

The genes are TRBV11-2 and TRBJ1-1, with 7 bases lining up with TRBD1. Germline V lookup: CDR1 SGHAT, CDR2 FQNNGV. J gave up 2 bases and V 1 base, and 4 bases lay outside the gene matches. CDR3 length: 15 amino acids. The CDR3 protein is CASSLGTGGNTEAFF. As DNA, the CDR3 is TGTGCCAGCAGCTTAGGGACAGGTGGCAACACTGAAGCTTTCTTT.

This chain joins TRBV15 and TRBJ1-3, with D hard to call. CDR3 size: 15 residues. The V end was cut by 6 bases, the J end by 0 bases, with 12 bases between. Germline loops: CDR1 LNHNV, CDR2 YYDKDF (reference sequence). The CDR3 loop is CATRGPNSSGNTIYF. CDR3 in DNA: TGTGCCACCAGAGGTCCCAACAGCTCTGGAAACACCATATATTTT.

This chain connects TRBV7-2 to TRBJ2-5; D is perhaps TRBD1 (5 bases). CDR1 and CDR2 from the germline V gene are SGHTA and FQGNSA. This CDR3 is built from 14 residues. The germline V and J ends were trimmed by 2 bases and 3 bases, with 10 bases remaining between them. CDR3 in amino acids: CASSLTGREETQYF. For the CDR3, the DNA is TGTGCCAGCAGCTTAACGGGCAGGGAAGAGACCCAGTACTTC.

The chain joins TRBV19 to TRBJ1-5, with D perhaps matching TRBD1 (5 bases). This CDR3 spans 16 amino acids. V dropped 3 bases and J dropped 3 bases, with 15 bases sitting between them. Germline CDR1 and CDR2: LNHDA and SQIVND (reference sequence). In DNA form, the CDR3 reads TGTGCCAGTAGTATCTTATACAGGAGGGTCAATCAGCCCCAGCATTTT. It is translated as CASSILYRRVNQPQHF.